The clone carrying this TCR beta chain occurred a few times. The data originate from a study of T-cell reconstitution after alpha-beta-depleted transplantation in children. Trimming took 2 bases from V and 6 from J; bases not matched to a gene: 12. In germline, CDR1 is SGHTA, CDR2 FQGNSA. The CDR3 is 17 amino acids. Unique molecular identifiers tagged the TCRbeta library. One entry per CDR3 protein results from TCRdb running MiXCR on the PCR reads. The repertoire holds hundreds of thousands of distinct CDR3 sequences, with roughly a tenth as singletons. J is TRBJ2-1 and V is TRBV7-2, with 8 bases lining up with TRBD2. The starting material was PBMCs, obtained before TCRalphabeta/CD19-depleted stem cell transplant. The TCR sequence derives from a boy in the first two years of life with acute myeloid leukemia, due to receive a stem cell transplant. Here the CDR3 reads CASSLTRGGGSFNEQFF. Written as DNA, the CDR3 is TGTGCCAGCAGCTTAACACGGGGGGGCGGGAGTTTCAATGAGCAGTTCTTC.